This T cell receptor beta chain appears in the sequencing data of a study of cytomegalovirus exposure and HLA in healthy donors. As for this clone: What it binds is unknown.

Vbeta (60) and Jbeta (13) primers were used in the PCR. The repertoire was sequenced with immunoSEQ multiplex PCR; TCRdb's copy has only in-frame clones and lacks some. The top ten hold under 2.5% of the sample, which has some 170,000 clones, approximately 81% seen once. This CDR3 is built from 14 residues. Trimming removed 7 bases from V and 5 bases from J; junction bases left unmatched: 8. Whole-study findings and limits: Most TCR beta V segments were productive about 90% or about 30% of the time in an earlier analysis. Later, an analysis found that common viral pathogens appeared to be linked with several of the most significant clusters.

This chain uses TRBV23-1 with TRBJ2-7, with 10 bases aligning to TRBD1. TRBV23-1 is an ORF, with its function uncertain. This receptor was obtained from a woman aged 25 to 39 in good health and CMV-seronegative. Material: PBMCs. CDR3 bases: TGCGCCAGCACCCGGGACAGGGGAGTCAACGAGCAGTACTTC. It specifies CASTRDRGVNEQYF.